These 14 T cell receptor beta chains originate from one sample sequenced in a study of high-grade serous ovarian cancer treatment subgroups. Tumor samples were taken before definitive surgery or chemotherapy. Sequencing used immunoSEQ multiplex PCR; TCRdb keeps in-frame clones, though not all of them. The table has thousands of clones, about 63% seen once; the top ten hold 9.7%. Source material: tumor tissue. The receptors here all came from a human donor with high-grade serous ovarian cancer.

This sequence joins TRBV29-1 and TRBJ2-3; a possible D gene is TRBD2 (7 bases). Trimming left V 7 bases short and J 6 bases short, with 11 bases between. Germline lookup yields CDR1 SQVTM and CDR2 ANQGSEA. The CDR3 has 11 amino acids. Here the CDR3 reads CSGGGVDTQYF. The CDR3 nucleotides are TGCAGCGGAGGGGGGGTTGATACGCAGTATTTT.

The CDR3 reads CATSTTGTGETQYF. The CDR3 DNA follows: TGTGCCACCAGCACAACCGGGACCGGGGAGACCCAGTACTTC. The rearrangement links TRBV15 to TRBJ2-5; D might be TRBD1 or TRBD2, each matching 5 bases. Trimming took 4 bases from V and 5 from J, leaving 14 bases between them. The length of the CDR3 is 14 residues. Germline CDR1 reads LNHNV; CDR2 reads YYDKDF (reference sequence).

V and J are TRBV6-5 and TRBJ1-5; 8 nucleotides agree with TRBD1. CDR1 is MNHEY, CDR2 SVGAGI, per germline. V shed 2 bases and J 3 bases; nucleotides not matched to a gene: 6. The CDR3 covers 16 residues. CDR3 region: CASSYAGTGDNQPQHF. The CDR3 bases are TGTGCCAGCAGTTACGCGGGGACAGGCGACAATCAGCCCCAGCATTTT.

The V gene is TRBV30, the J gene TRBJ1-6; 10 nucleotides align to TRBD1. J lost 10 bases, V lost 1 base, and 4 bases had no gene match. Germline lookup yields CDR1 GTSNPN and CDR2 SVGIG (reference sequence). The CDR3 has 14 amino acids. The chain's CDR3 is CAWSEGQGGSPLHF. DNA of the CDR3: TGTGCCTGGAGTGAAGGACAGGGGGGCTCACCCCTCCACTTT. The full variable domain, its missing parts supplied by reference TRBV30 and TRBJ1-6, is SQTIHQWPATLVQPVGSPLSLECTVEGTSNPNLYWYRQAAGRGLQLLFYSVGIGQISSEVPQNLSASRPQDRQFILSSKKLLLSDSGFYLCAWSEGQGGSPLHFGNGTRLTVT.

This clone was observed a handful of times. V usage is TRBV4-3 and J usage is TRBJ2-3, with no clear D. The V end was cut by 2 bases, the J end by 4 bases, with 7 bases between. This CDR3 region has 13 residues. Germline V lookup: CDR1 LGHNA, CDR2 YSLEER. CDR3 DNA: TGCGCCAGCAGCCAATTATTGGCAGATACGCAGTATTTT. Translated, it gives CASSQLLADTQYF.

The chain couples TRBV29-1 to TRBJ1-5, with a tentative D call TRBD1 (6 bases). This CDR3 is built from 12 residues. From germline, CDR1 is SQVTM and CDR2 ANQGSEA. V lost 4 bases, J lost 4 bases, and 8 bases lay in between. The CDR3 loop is CSVATGNQPQHF. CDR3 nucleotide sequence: TGCAGCGTTGCAACAGGGAATCAGCCCCAGCATTTT. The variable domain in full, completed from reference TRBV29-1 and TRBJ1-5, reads SAVISQKPSRDICQRGTSLTIQCQVDSQVTMMFWYRQQPGQSLTLIATANQGSEATYESGFVIDKFPISRPNLTFSTLTVSNMSPEDSSIYLCSVATGNQPQHFGDGTRLSIL.

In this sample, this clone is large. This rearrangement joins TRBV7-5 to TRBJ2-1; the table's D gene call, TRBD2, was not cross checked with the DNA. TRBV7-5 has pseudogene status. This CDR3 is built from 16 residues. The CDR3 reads CARSGGFSGNRDEQFF. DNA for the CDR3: TGTGCCAGAAGCGGAGGCTTTAGCGGGAATCGTGATGAGCAGTTCTTC.

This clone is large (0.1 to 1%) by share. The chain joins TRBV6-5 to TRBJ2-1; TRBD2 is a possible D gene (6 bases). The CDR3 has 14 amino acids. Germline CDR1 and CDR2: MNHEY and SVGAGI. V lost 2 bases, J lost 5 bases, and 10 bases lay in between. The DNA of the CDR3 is TGTGCCAGCAGTTACGGTGGACTAAACAATGAGCAGTTCTTC. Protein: CASSYGGLNNEQFF.

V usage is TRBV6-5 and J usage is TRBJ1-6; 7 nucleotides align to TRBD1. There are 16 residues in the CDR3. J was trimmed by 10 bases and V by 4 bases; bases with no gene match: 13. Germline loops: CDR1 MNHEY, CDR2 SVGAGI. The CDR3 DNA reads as TGTGCCAGCAGTTCACCCGGACAGGCCACCGGGTCACCCCTCCACTTT. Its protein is CASSSPGQATGSPLHF.

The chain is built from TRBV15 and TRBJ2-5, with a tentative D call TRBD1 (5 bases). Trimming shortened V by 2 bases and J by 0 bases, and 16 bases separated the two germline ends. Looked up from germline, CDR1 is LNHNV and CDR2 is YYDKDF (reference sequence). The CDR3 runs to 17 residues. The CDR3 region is CATSRLGRGKYQETQYF. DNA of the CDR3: TGTGCCACCAGCAGATTGGGAAGGGGAAAGTACCAAGAGACCCAGTACTTC.

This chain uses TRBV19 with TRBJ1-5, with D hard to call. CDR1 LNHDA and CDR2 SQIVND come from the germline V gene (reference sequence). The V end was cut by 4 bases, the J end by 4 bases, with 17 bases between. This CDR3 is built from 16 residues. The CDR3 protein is CASSTSTESYNQPQHF. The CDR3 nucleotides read TGTGCCAGTAGTACGTCGACGGAGTCCTATAATCAGCCCCAGCATTTT.

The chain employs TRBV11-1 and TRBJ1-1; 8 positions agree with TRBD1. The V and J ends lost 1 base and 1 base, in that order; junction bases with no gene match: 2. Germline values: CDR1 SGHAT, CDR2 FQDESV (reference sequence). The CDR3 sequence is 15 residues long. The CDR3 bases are TGTGCCAGCAGCTTAGACCAGGGGGCGAACACTGAAGCTTTCTTT. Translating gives CASSLDQGANTEAFF.

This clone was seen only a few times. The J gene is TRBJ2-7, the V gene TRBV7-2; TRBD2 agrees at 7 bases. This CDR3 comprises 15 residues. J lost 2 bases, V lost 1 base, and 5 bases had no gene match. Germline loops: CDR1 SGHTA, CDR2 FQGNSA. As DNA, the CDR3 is TGTGCCAGCAGCTTAGGGGGGGGAGGGGCCTACGAGCAGTACTTC. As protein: CASSLGGGGAYEQYF.

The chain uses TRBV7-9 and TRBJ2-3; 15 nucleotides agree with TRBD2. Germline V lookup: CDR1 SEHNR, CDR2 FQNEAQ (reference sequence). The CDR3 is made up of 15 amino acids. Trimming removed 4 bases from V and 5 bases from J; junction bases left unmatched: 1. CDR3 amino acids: CASSSGLAGGDTQYF. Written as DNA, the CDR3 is TGTGCCAGCAGCTCGGGACTAGCGGGAGGAGATACGCAGTATTTT.